What follows are 25 T cell receptor beta chains derived from one specimen sequenced in a study of blood T cells in healthy people across ages. Primed by a sample-barcoded 5' primer and a J-beta primer mix, a second PCR proceeded for about 7 to 11 cycles. One entry per CDR3 protein, called by TCRdb with MiXCR from the 5' RACE reads. The sample yields under 2 million distinct CDR3 sequences, roughly a third seen once. Sequencing was done on a sample of blood. The receptor source for this set is a woman younger than 45 in good health.

The CDR3 region has the DNA TGTGCCAGCAGTTTACAGGCTCGTGGCACAGATACGCAGTATTTT. Translated: CASSLQARGTDTQYF. The chain has TRBV27 and TRBJ2-3; D is undetermined. Germline V CDR1 and CDR2: MNHEY, SMNVEV (reference sequence). The CDR3 is made up of 15 amino acids. V lost 2 bases and J 1 base, leaving 10 bases between the germline ends.

Remarks on this clonotype: Germline is not matched at one junction end, which may reflect a read error. The V and J genes are TRBV7-6 and TRBJ2-7; 9 bases map to TRBD1. The CDR3 extends over 15 amino acids. CDR1 SGHVS and CDR2 FNYEAQ come from the germline V gene. The CDR3 region is CASGLGGTGSHEQYF. The CDR3 DNA is TGTGCCAGCGGCTTAGGCGGGACAGGGTCCCACGAGCAGTACTTC.

This clonotype was detected once. The chain couples TRBV20-1 to TRBJ1-2; unclear D gene. V shed 2 bases and J shed 5 bases, with 6 bases lying between them. The CDR3 has 11 amino acids. Germline V gene data show CDR1 as DFQATT and CDR2 as SNEGSKA (reference sequence). In DNA, the CDR3 is TGCAGTGCTAGATTTTCGTATGGCTACACCTTC. Translation: CSARFSYGYTF.

This clonotype was detected only a few times. The chain is built from TRBV5-1 and TRBJ2-7; perhaps TRBD1 as D (5 bases). V was clipped by 0 bases and J by 3 bases, with 10 bases between them. Germline assignment: CDR1 SGHRS and CDR2 YFSETQ. This CDR3 contains 14 residues. The CDR3 spells CASSLEGRNYEQYF. As DNA, the CDR3 is TGCGCCAGCAGCTTGGAGGGGCGGAACTACGAGCAGTACTTC.

The chain uses TRBV5-1 and TRBJ2-1; unclear D gene. The end of the DNA aligns better with TRBJ2-7, so the J call may be wrong. Germline V gives CDR1 SGHRS, CDR2 YFSETQ. The CDR3 is 14 residues long. DNA for the CDR3: TGCGCCAGCAGCATAGGGCCGGCTTACAATGAGCAGTACTTC. Encoded protein: CASSIGPAYNEQYF.

This chain joins TRBV13 and TRBJ2-5; D perhaps matches TRBD1 (6 bases). V lost 0 bases and J 4 bases, leaving 15 bases between the germline ends. The CDR3 totals 16 residues. CDR1 and CDR2 from the germline V gene are PRHDT and FYEKMQ (reference sequence). As DNA, the CDR3 is TGTGCCAGCAGCTTAGGGGGGGCTCGGCGGGCAGAGACCCAGTACTTC. Translation: CASSLGGARRAETQYF.

With regard to this clonotype: A much more abundant neighbour one base away suggests this may be a read error. V gene TRBV7-3 combines with J gene TRBJ1-5, with D possibly matching TRBD1 (5 bases). Trimming cost V 3 bases and J 9 bases, with 12 bases left between them. This CDR3 has 13 residues. The germline gives CDR1 SGHTA, CDR2 FQGTGA. The CDR3 DNA is TGTGCCAGCAGCTTGGGGCCGGATCTGCCCCAGCATTTT. Amino acids: CASSLGPDLPQHF.

The V gene is TRBV9, the J gene TRBJ2-1; 11 bases agree with TRBD2. Trimming took 3 bases from V and 7 from J; bases not matched to a gene: 6. Germline values: CDR1 SGDLS, CDR2 YYNGEE. The CDR3 consists of 15 residues. The CDR3 DNA is TGTGCCAGCAGCGCCCTTAGCGGGGGGGTGAATGAGCAGTTCTTC. This sequence encodes CASSALSGGVNEQFF.

Here the CDR3 DNA reads TGTGCCAGCAGTAAGGACAGCGGAAATCAGCCCCAGCATTTT. The encoded protein is CASSKDSGNQPQHF. The chain combines TRBV2 with TRBJ1-5, with D maybe TRBD1 (6 bases). The CDR3 consists of 14 residues. With 5 bases removed from V and 4 bases from J, the gap between germline ends came to 12 bases. From germline, CDR1 is SNHLY and CDR2 FYNNEI.

J is TRBJ2-7 and V is TRBV20-1, with 9 nucleotides matching TRBD2. The CDR3 sequence is 15 residues long. The V gene end was trimmed by 3 bases and the J gene end by 2 bases; junction bases not matched to a gene: 8. CDR1 is DFQATT, CDR2 SNEGSKA, per germline (reference sequence). CDR3 protein: CSASYVLAGTYEQYF. The CDR3 region has the DNA TGCAGTGCTAGTTATGTTCTAGCGGGGACCTACGAGCAGTACTTC.

This clonotype was recorded at least ten times. One end of the junction varies from germline; a read error may be responsible. V gene TRBV5-1 combines with J gene TRBJ2-1; D uncertain. This CDR3 is built from 13 residues. Per the germline V gene, CDR1 is SGHRS and CDR2 is YFSETQ. The CDR3 DNA sequence: TGTGCCAGCAGCTTGGTTCCAGGCTCGGAGCAGTTCTTC. This gives the protein CASSLVPGSEQFF.

In this sample, this clonotype turned up many times. This chain links TRBV4-1 with TRBJ2-7; the D gene is possibly TRBD1 (6 bases). The V and J ends lost 5 bases and 7 bases respectively, with 15 bases between them. The CDR3 is made up of 13 amino acids. Germline lookup yields CDR1 MGHRA and CDR2 YSYEKL. The CDR3 DNA is TGCGCCAGCAGCGGGACACCCTTTCGGGAGCAGTACTTC. This gives the protein CASSGTPFREQYF.

The gene calls are TRBV28 and TRBJ1-1, with D possibly being TRBD1 (5 bases). Germline CDR1 and CDR2: MDHEN and SYDVKM. There are 13 residues in the CDR3. Trimming cost V 5 bases and J 5 bases, with 12 bases left between them. CDR3 coding DNA: TGTGCCAGCAGTGGGCCCGAGGGGACTGAAGCTTTCTTT. Protein: CASSGPEGTEAFF. The full variable domain, with the rest looked up from reference TRBV28 and TRBJ1-1, is DVKVTQSSRYLVKRTGEKVFLECVQDMDHENMFWYRQDPGLGLRLIYFSYDVKMKEKGDIPEGYSVSREKKERFSLILESASTNQTSMYLCASSGPEGTEAFFGQGTRLTVV.

This clonotype came up a few times. The chain recombines TRBV28 with TRBJ2-5; D is tentatively TRBD1 or TRBD2 (5 bases each). Germline assignment: CDR1 MDHEN and CDR2 SYDVKM. CDR3 size: 15 residues. Trimming took 5 bases from V and 7 from J, leaving 20 bases between them. As DNA, the CDR3 is TGTGCCAGCAGTCCAAGGGGACCGCTCCGGGTGACCCAGTACTTC. It yields the protein CASSPRGPLRVTQYF.

Regarding this clonotype: Compared with germline, one end of the junction differs, possibly owing to a read error. This chain uses TRBV5-5 with TRBJ2-5, with 7 bases lining up with TRBD2. The germline gives CDR1 SGHKS, CDR2 YYEKEE (reference sequence). The CDR3 has 14 residues. The CDR3: CAGSLIAGEETQYF. The CDR3 DNA is TGTGCCGGCAGCTTGATCGCGGGGGAAGAGACCCAGTACTTC.

J is TRBJ2-4 and V is TRBV5-1; D unresolved. The J call could be wrong; TRBJ2-7 is a better fit for the DNA end. The germline CDR1 and CDR2 sequences are SGHRS and YFSETQ. The CDR3 has 14 residues. DNA for the CDR3: TGCGCCAGCAGCCTCGACGGAGTCTCTACCGAGCAGTACTTC. Encoded protein: CASSLDGVSTEQYF.

Worth noting for this clonotype: This may arise from a read error, as a much more abundant clone is one base away. The chain carries TRBV29-1 and TRBJ2-7; maybe TRBD1 (6 bases). Germline loops: CDR1 SQVTM, CDR2 ANQGSEA. CDR3 length: 12 amino acids. CDR3 nucleotide sequence: TGCGGCGTCGTTGGACAGCGCTACGAGCAGTACTTC. This sequence encodes CGVVGQRYEQYF.

The chain recombines TRBV10-3 with TRBJ1-2; D unclear. CDR3 length equals 13 residues. V was trimmed by 6 bases and J by 7 bases, leaving 15 bases between them. Germline V lookup: CDR1 ENHRY, CDR2 SYGVKD. In DNA, the CDR3 is TGTGCCATCAGGGGTCCAGGCGAAGGTGGCTACACCTTC. Its protein is CAIRGPGEGGYTF.

A note on this clonotype: At one boundary the junction diverges from the germline segment, which might be a read error. This chain links TRBV2 with TRBJ2-7, with D maybe TRBD1 (6 bases). Germline CDR1 SNHLY, CDR2 FYNNEI. The CDR3 covers 16 residues. CDR3 amino acids: CASREGTIQVSYEQCF. CDR3 coding DNA: TGTGCCAGCAGAGAGGGGACAATTCAAGTTTCCTACGAGCAGTGCTTC.

The J gene is TRBJ1-5, the V gene TRBV28; D is possibly TRBD1 (5 bases). Per the germline V gene, CDR1 is MDHEN and CDR2 is SYDVKM. Trimming pared 3 bases from V and 0 bases from J, leaving 9 bases between. The CDR3 totals 15 residues. Written as DNA, the CDR3 is TGTGCCAGCAGTTTTCGGGGGAATAGCAATCAGCCCCAGCATTTT. Residues: CASSFRGNSNQPQHF. Filled out from reference TRBV28 and TRBJ1-5, the complete variable domain reads DVKVTQSSRYLVKRTGEKVFLECVQDMDHENMFWYRQDPGLGLRLIYFSYDVKMKEKGDIPEGYSVSREKKERFSLILESASTNQTSMYLCASSFRGNSNQPQHFGDGTRLSIL.

This sequence joins TRBV11-2 and TRBJ2-7; TRBD1 is a possible D gene (5 bases). CDR1 and CDR2 (germline): SGHAT, FQNNGV. Trimming cost V 4 bases and J 4 bases, with 17 bases left between them. The CDR3 spans 15 residues. The CDR3, as DNA: TGTGCCAGCAGCTCTGGTCAGGGCACTTGGTACGAGCAGTACTTC. Translating gives CASSSGQGTWYEQYF.

This sequence joins TRBV7-9 and TRBJ2-1; D not certain. Germline V gene data show CDR1 as SEHNR and CDR2 as FQNEAQ (reference sequence). With 3 bases removed from V and 3 bases from J, the gap between germline ends came to 9 bases. The CDR3 is 14 amino acids. The CDR3 here is CASSFKGSYNEQFF. The CDR3 nucleotides read TGTGCCAGCAGCTTCAAAGGAAGCTACAATGAGCAGTTCTTC.

This clonotype was counted ten times or more. This chain joins TRBV3-1 and TRBJ1-4, with 7 bases identical to TRBD1. V lost 2 bases, J lost 5 bases, and 5 bases stayed unmatched. CDR3 length: 15 residues. CDR1 is LGHDT, CDR2 YNNKEL, per germline (reference sequence). CDR3 DNA: TGTGCCAGCAGCCAAAACCAGGGGGGGAATGAAAAACTGTTTTTT. It is translated as CASSQNQGGNEKLFF. The full variable domain, with the rest looked up from reference TRBV3-1 and TRBJ1-4, is DTAVSQTPKYLVTQMGNDKSIKCEQNLGHDTMYWYKQDSKKFLKIMFSYNNKELIINETVPNRFSPKSPDKAHLNLHINSLELGDSAVYFCASSQNQGGNEKLFFGSGTQLSVL.

The rearrangement links TRBV5-1 to TRBJ2-2; 10 nucleotides match TRBD2. Germline V gene lookup returns CDR1 SGHRS and CDR2 YFSETQ. The length of the CDR3 is 16 residues. V dropped 2 bases and J dropped 6; count of bases not matched to a gene: 7. The CDR3 here is CASSFGRTSGPGELFF. The CDR3 DNA follows: TGCGCCAGCAGCTTCGGCAGGACTAGCGGCCCCGGGGAGCTGTTTTTT.

CDR3: CASSFGGPPNEQFF. The DNA of the CDR3 is TGTGCCAGCAGCTTTGGGGGCCCCCCCAATGAGCAGTTCTTC. This sequence joins TRBV7-3 and TRBJ2-1, with D maybe TRBD1 (6 bases). This CDR3 region has 14 residues. The V and J ends lost 3 bases and 6 bases respectively, with 12 bases between them. The V gene's germline CDR1 is SGHTA and CDR2 FQGTGA.